The 18 T cell receptor beta chains below were found in one sample sequenced in a study of CD8 T cells in ankylosing spondylitis. The study's findings and limits: Fewer than 10 highly homologous variants formed a TCR beta motif that appeared characteristic of ankylosing spondylitis blood.

These receptors have no known antigen. TCRdb analysed the 5' RACE reads with MiXCR anew, one entry per CDR3 protein. The table includes 700,000 or so distinct CDR3 sequences, 15% to 20% detected once. Specimen: blood, either unsorted or a sorted T cell fraction (not recorded which). The receptors shown here come from a male donor with ankylosing spondylitis.

This clonotype occurred a few times. This rearrangement joins TRBV29-1 to TRBJ2-4; 8 nucleotides agree with TRBD1. This CDR3 comprises 14 residues. In germline, CDR1 is SQVTM, CDR2 ANQGSEA. Germline trimming cut 4 bases from V and 4 bases from J; bases unmatched to any gene: 6. CDR3 DNA sequence: TGCAGCGTTGGAGACGACAGGGGAAAAAACATTCAGTACTTC. This translates into CSVGDDRGKNIQYF. Based on the CDR3 plus reference TRBV29-1 and TRBJ2-4, the full variable domain is SAVISQKPSRDICQRGTSLTIQCQVDSQVTMMFWYRQQPGQSLTLIATANQGSEATYESGFVIDKFPISRPNLTFSTLTVSNMSPEDSSIYLCSVGDDRGKNIQYFGAGTRLSVL.

This clonotype has a handful of counts. This sequence joins TRBV20-1 and TRBJ1-6; a possible D gene is TRBD1 (5 bases). CDR1 DFQATT and CDR2 SNEGSKA come from the germline V gene (reference sequence). V was cut by 0 bases and J by 7 bases, with 10 bases left in between. CDR3 length: 14 amino acids. In DNA, the CDR3 is TGCAGTGCTAGAGAAACAGGCGGAAATTCACCCCTCCACTTT. This translates into CSARETGGNSPLHF.

Concerning this clonotype itself: A much bigger clone sits one base away, suggesting this may be a read error. The rearrangement joins TRBV12-3 or TRBV12-4 to TRBJ1-5, with 7 bases that match TRBD1. The CDR3 has 17 residues. CDR3 nucleotides: TGTGCCTGCAGTTCAGACAGGGATGGGGCGGGCAATCAGCCCCAGCATTTT. Its protein product is CACSSDRDGAGNQPQHF.

This clonotype was observed a single time. This chain links TRBV27 with TRBJ2-5; 8 nucleotides match TRBD1. The CDR3 covers 14 residues. Per the germline V gene, CDR1 is MNHEY and CDR2 is SMNVEV (reference sequence). The J segment lost 3 bases and the V segment lost 5 bases, leaving 5 bases of the junction unmatched. CDR3 sequence (DNA): TGTGCCAGCAGTCCCTACAGGGGGAAAGAGACCCAGTACTTC. Its translation: CASSPYRGKETQYF.

This chain uses TRBV5-6 with TRBJ2-1; no firm D call. This CDR3 contains 12 residues. Trimming took 1 base from V and 9 from J, leaving 8 bases between them. The germline CDR1 and CDR2 sequences are SGHDT and YYEEEE. CDR3 in amino acids: CASSLFQIEQFF. Written as DNA, the CDR3 is TGTGCCAGCAGCTTGTTTCAGATTGAGCAGTTCTTC.

This clonotype turned up a few times. The chain links TRBV5-1 to TRBJ1-1; the D is unclear. The germline V and J ends were trimmed by 0 bases and 8 bases, with 11 bases remaining between them. Per the germline V gene, CDR1 is SGHRS and CDR2 is YFSETQ. The CDR3 contains 13 residues. The CDR3 bases are TGCGCCAGCAGCTTGGGAGCAGCACTGGAAGCTTTCTTT. Amino acids: CASSLGAALEAFF.

This clonotype was counted between two and nine times. This chain links TRBV7-9 with TRBJ2-7; 10 bases align to TRBD1. This CDR3 is 16 amino acids long. The V gene's germline CDR1 is SEHNR and CDR2 FQNEAQ (reference sequence). The V segment lost 6 bases and the J segment 5 bases; nucleotides outside the gene matches: 13. DNA for the CDR3: TGTGCCAGCAGTAATCTAGGGACAGGGGAAGTTGACGAGCAGTACTTC. Translation gives CASSNLGTGEVDEQYF.

This chain links TRBV12-3 or TRBV12-4 with TRBJ2-5; weak D call: TRBD1 (6 bases). Trimming shortened V by 6 bases and J by 2 bases, and 19 bases separated the two germline ends. CDR3 length: 16 amino acids. Here the CDR3 reads CASSRTPHRAQETQYF. DNA for the CDR3: TGTGCCAGCAGCCGGACACCCCACAGGGCTCAAGAGACCCAGTACTTC.

This clonotype showed up just a few times. V gene TRBV5-8 combines with J gene TRBJ1-6; 7 nucleotides match TRBD1. J lost 10 bases, V lost 0 bases, and 7 bases had no gene match. The CDR3 is 15 amino acids. Looked up from germline, CDR1 is SGHTS and CDR2 is YDEGEE. CDR3 loop: CASSLVTGAGSPLHF. CDR3 nucleotides: TGTGCCAGCAGCTTGGTAACAGGGGCTGGATCACCCCTCCACTTT.

In this sample, this clonotype turned up once. This chain connects TRBV12-3 or TRBV12-4 to TRBJ1-4; D is possibly TRBD1 (5 bases). The CDR3 consists of 15 residues. Trimming took 5 bases from V and 7 from J, leaving 17 bases between them. The CDR3 protein is CASSPGPATFEKLFF. DNA of the CDR3: TGTGCCAGCAGTCCAGGGCCTGCTACTTTTGAAAAACTGTTTTTT.

This chain connects TRBV12-3 or TRBV12-4 to TRBJ2-1, with D perhaps matching TRBD1 (6 bases). V gave up 0 bases and J gave up 6 bases, with 15 bases separating them. This CDR3 is built from 16 residues. The CDR3 loop is CASSLALGAQSNEQFF. The CDR3 DNA reads as TGTGCCAGCAGTTTAGCGTTGGGGGCGCAGTCCAATGAGCAGTTCTTC.

With respect to this clonotype: The likely explanation is a read error, given a far larger clone one base away. The chain uses TRBV7-9 and TRBJ2-1; TRBD2 agrees at 9 bases. Germline CDR1 SEHNR, CDR2 FQNEAQ (reference sequence). CDR3 length equals 15 residues. V dropped 5 bases and J dropped 0; count of bases not matched to a gene: 2. CDR3 residues: CASSPSGTSYNEQFF. CDR3 DNA sequence: TGTGCCAGCAGCCCTAGCGGGACCTCCTACAATGAGCAGTTCTTC.

J is TRBJ2-1 and V is TRBV6-1; D is perhaps TRBD2 (7 bases). The CDR3 has 16 residues. Germline V lookup: CDR1 MNHNS, CDR2 SASEGT. The V end lost 8 bases, the J end lost 0 bases, and 17 bases lay between the germline ends. This chain's CDR3 is CASLPRGGSSYNEQFF. CDR3 coding DNA: TGTGCCAGCCTACCCAGGGGCGGGAGCTCCTACAATGAGCAGTTCTTC.

The chain recombines TRBV4-1 with TRBJ2-7, with 9 bases identical to TRBD1. The V segment lost 3 bases and the J segment 2 bases; nucleotides outside the gene matches: 5. CDR1 is MGHRA and CDR2 is YSYEKL in the germline V gene. The CDR3 loop spans 15 amino acids. CDR3 bases: TGCGCCAGCAGCCATCTCGGGACAGGGACCTACGAGCAGTACTTC. Protein: CASSHLGTGTYEQYF.

The rearrangement joins TRBV6-1 to TRBJ2-5; D is unresolved. The CDR3 covers 14 residues. In germline, CDR1 is MNHNS, CDR2 SASEGT. The V end lost 2 bases, the J end lost 0 bases, and 7 bases lay between the germline ends. In DNA form, the CDR3 reads TGTGCCAGCAGTGAAATCCTGTACCAAGAGACCCAGTACTTC. Protein sequence: CASSEILYQETQYF.

The sample holds a few counts of this clonotype. V usage is TRBV12-3 or TRBV12-4 and J usage is TRBJ1-1; D may be TRBD1 (5 bases). There are 13 residues in the CDR3. The V end lost 5 bases, the J end lost 10 bases, and 17 bases lay between the germline ends. The chain's CDR3 is CASSPPGTLGAFF. The CDR3 DNA follows: TGTGCCAGCAGTCCCCCAGGGACTCTAGGAGCTTTCTTT.

The genes are TRBV21-1 and TRBJ2-7; the D segment call TRBD1 is taken from the table without a DNA check. TRBV21-1 is reported as a pseudogene. This CDR3 has 15 residues. The CDR3 nucleotides read TGTGCCAGCAGCAAAATGGGGACACGCTCCTACGAGCAGTACTTC. Its translation: CASSKMGTRSYEQYF.

Only a few counts were recorded for this clonotype. The rearrangement uses TRBV7-2 and TRBJ2-1; TRBD2 agrees at 13 bases. Trimming at V came to 6 bases and at J to 8 bases, leaving 10 bases not matched to a gene. Germline CDR1 is SGHTA and CDR2 is FQGNSA. The CDR3 sequence is 16 residues long. In DNA form, the CDR3 reads TGTGCCAGCAGTTTGAGTCCGGGACTAGCGGGGCATGAGCAGTTCTTC. Protein product: CASSLSPGLAGHEQFF.